The 23 T cell receptor beta chains listed next were all sequenced from one sample in a study of blood T cells in healthy people across ages. With a J-beta primer mix and a sample-barcoded 5' primer, a second PCR ran 7 to 11 cycles. TCRdb analysed the 5' RACE reads with MiXCR anew, one entry per CDR3 protein. Of 1,300,000 or so distinct CDR3 sequences listed, almost 60% are singletons. The specimen sequenced was blood. The receptors stem from a man between 18 and 29 years old in good health.

The V gene is TRBV4-2, the J gene TRBJ2-1; 11 positions agree with TRBD2. In germline, CDR1 is LGHNA, CDR2 YNFKEQ. J was trimmed by 8 bases and V by 5 bases; bases with no gene match: 5. The CDR3 runs to 14 residues. In DNA form, the CDR3 reads TGTGCCAGCAGCTCCATAGCGGGGGGGGATGAGCAGTTCTTC. As protein: CASSSIAGGDEQFF.

This clonotype occurred a few times. The chain employs TRBV6-5 and TRBJ2-5; TRBD1 or TRBD2 may be the D gene (7 bases each). V dropped 0 bases and J dropped 5 bases, with 22 bases sitting between them. From germline, CDR1 is MNHEY and CDR2 SVGAGI. The CDR3 has 18 amino acids. CDR3: CASSYSRASGGGKETQYF. The CDR3, as DNA: TGTGCCAGCAGTTACTCTCGGGCTAGCGGAGGGGGCAAGGAGACCCAGTACTTC.

The chain has TRBV10-3 and TRBJ2-5; 11 bases match TRBD1. The CDR3 extends over 14 amino acids. The germline V gene encodes CDR1 ENHRY and CDR2 SYGVKD. With V trimmed by 10 bases and J by 5 bases, 9 bases remained unmatched. The CDR3 loop reads CASRGTGGEETQYF. DNA for the CDR3: TGTGCCAGCCGGGGGACAGGGGGTGAGGAGACCCAGTACTTC.

This chain links TRBV9 with TRBJ2-2; weak D call: TRBD1 (5 bases). CDR3 length equals 15 residues. Per germline, CDR1 SGDLS and CDR2 YYNGEE. The ends were cut back, 3 bases at V and 5 bases at J, with 14 bases in the middle. CDR3 nucleotide sequence: TGTGCCAGCAGCGCACTTGTGGCAGGGACCGGGGAGCTGTTTTTT. Translation: CASSALVAGTGELFF.

The V and J genes are TRBV7-2 and TRBJ2-1, with 11 nucleotides matching TRBD2. V was pared by 6 bases and J by 4 bases, with 2 bases of the junction left unmatched. CDR3 size: 14 residues. Germline V gene lookup returns CDR1 SGHTA and CDR2 FQGNSA. CDR3 loop: CASRGTSGYNEQFF. CDR3 in DNA: TGTGCCAGCAGAGGGACTAGCGGTTACAATGAGCAGTTCTTC.

This clonotype was seen a few times. V gene TRBV5-1 combines with J gene TRBJ2-2; D uncertain. The V gene lost 6 bases and the J gene lost 1 base, with 7 bases spanning the gap. The CDR3 length is 13 residues. CDR1 and CDR2 (germline): SGHRS, YFSETQ. DNA of the CDR3: TGCGCCAGCATGAACAGGAACACCGGGGAGCTGTTTTTT. Protein sequence: CASMNRNTGELFF. Full variable domain (rest looked up from reference TRBV5-1 and TRBJ2-2): KAGVTQTPRYLIKTRGQQVTLSCSPISGHRSVSWYQQTPGQGLQFLFEYFSETQRNKGNFPGRFSGRQFSNSRSEMNVSTLELGDSALYLCASMNRNTGELFFGEGSRLTVL.

V is TRBV7-8 and J is TRBJ2-4; 9 bases map to TRBD2. The J call may be wrong; the DNA end is better matched by TRBJ2-5. CDR1 and CDR2 from the germline V gene are SGHVS and FQNEAQ. The CDR3 loop spans 15 amino acids. The CDR3: CASSATGTSLKTQYF. CDR3 DNA sequence: TGTGCCAGCAGCGCGACCGGGACTAGCTTGAAGACCCAGTACTTC.

The sample holds many counts of this clonotype. This chain connects TRBV12-3 or TRBV12-4 to TRBJ2-1; 14 positions agree with TRBD2. The V and J ends lost 6 bases and 4 bases, in that order; junction bases with no gene match: 2. The CDR3 runs to 15 residues. This CDR3 reads CASSRLAGGYNEQFF. The DNA of the CDR3 is TGTGCCAGCAGCAGACTAGCGGGGGGGTACAATGAGCAGTTCTTC.

J is TRBJ2-1 and V is TRBV5-8; D remains unclear. V was shortened by 6 bases and J by 10 bases, with 14 bases between the two germline ends. The CDR3 is 12 residues long. Germline lookup yields CDR1 SGHTS and CDR2 YDEGEE. CDR3 sequence reads: CASNAVGNEQFF. The CDR3 DNA reads TGTGCCAGCAACGCTGTAGGCAACGAGCAGTTCTTC.

The table lists this clonotype with a few counts. The chain's CDR3 is CSAGTGGGEQYF. The CDR3 DNA reads as TGCAGCGCTGGGACAGGGGGCGGCGAGCAGTACTTC. The chain joins TRBV29-1 to TRBJ2-7, with 12 bases aligning to TRBD1. Germline CDR1 is SQVTM and CDR2 is ANQGSEA. This CDR3 is 12 amino acids long. J gave up 6 bases and V 7 bases, and 4 bases lay outside the gene matches.

The rearrangement links TRBV20-1 to TRBJ1-1; D gene uncertain. From germline, CDR1 is DFQATT and CDR2 SNEGSKA (reference sequence). This CDR3 has 14 residues. V gave up 1 base and J gave up 0 bases, with 9 bases separating them. CDR3 sequence reads: CSARVEEMNTEAFF. For the CDR3, the DNA is TGCAGTGCTAGAGTAGAGGAGATGAACACTGAAGCTTTCTTT.

This CDR3 is CASSVEDNYEQYF. Here the CDR3 DNA reads TGTGCCAGCAGTGTGGAGGACAACTACGAGCAGTACTTC. The chain combines TRBV6-2 or TRBV6-3 with TRBJ2-7, with D possibly being TRBD1 or TRBD2 (5 bases each). This CDR3 has 13 amino acids. CDR1 is MNHEY, CDR2 SVGEGT, per germline. V was shortened by 5 bases and J by 3 bases, with 11 bases between the two germline ends.

The CDR3 region is CSAPGSRGMAEAFF. CDR3 coding DNA: TGCAGTGCTCCAGGAAGCAGGGGGATGGCTGAAGCTTTCTTT. The chain carries TRBV20-1 and TRBJ1-1, with 7 bases matching TRBD1. Germline-derived CDR1 and CDR2 are DFQATT and SNEGSKA (reference sequence). V trimming: 5 bases; J trimming: 6 bases; junction bases outside the gene matches: 12. This CDR3 is 14 amino acids long.

In its sample, this clonotype was seen a few times. The chain uses TRBV7-6 and TRBJ1-1, with 7 bases matching TRBD1. The CDR3 consists of 16 residues. Germline V gene sequence: CDR1 SGHVS, CDR2 FNYEAQ. J was trimmed by 1 base and V by 2 bases; bases with no gene match: 7. CDR3 coding DNA: TGTGCCAGCAGCTTACGGGGCAGGGGGGGGAACACTGAAGCTTTCTTT. It specifies CASSLRGRGGNTEAFF.

Worth noting for this clonotype: Possible read error: a much larger clone is one base away. The V gene is TRBV28, the J gene TRBJ1-5; TRBD1 is a possible D gene (5 bases). The CDR3 is made up of 15 amino acids. Germline V gene sequence: CDR1 MDHEN, CDR2 SYDVKM. The CDR3 spells CASRRPGFSSQPQHF. CDR3 DNA sequence: TGTGCCAGCAGACGCCCAGGGTTTAGCAGTCAGCCCCAGCATTTT.

This clonotype was seen more than once but under ten times. The chain joins TRBV6-4 to TRBJ2-1; a possible D gene is TRBD2 (5 bases). The CDR3 spans 12 residues. Trimming took off 2 bases at V and 9 bases at J, with 8 bases between the two ends. The germline CDR1 and CDR2 sequences are MRHNA and SNTAGT. The CDR3 DNA follows: TGTGCCAGCAGTGACGCGGGTAGTGAGCAGTTCTTC. Translating gives CASSDAGSEQFF.

This clonotype appeared once. The rearrangement links TRBV29-1 to TRBJ1-3, with D maybe TRBD1 (5 bases). Germline CDR1 is SQVTM and CDR2 is ANQGSEA. The V end was cut by 2 bases, the J end by 3 bases, with 14 bases between. The CDR3 consists of 15 residues. CDR3 region: CSVESRGDRGNTIYF. Written as DNA, the CDR3 is TGCAGCGTTGAATCCCGAGGGGATCGTGGAAACACCATATATTTT.

This chain joins TRBV11-2 and TRBJ2-1; 13 positions match TRBD2. CDR1 and CDR2 from the germline V gene are SGHAT and FQNNGV. The junction had 3 bases not matched to a gene; V was cut back by 2 bases and J by 5 bases. This CDR3 contains 16 residues. CDR3 amino acids: CASSLYGTSGNNEQFF. The CDR3, as DNA: TGTGCCAGCAGCTTATACGGGACTAGCGGGAACAATGAGCAGTTCTTC.

The CDR3 loop reads CASSPGGGHRLNTEAFF. The CDR3, as DNA: TGTGCCAGCAGCCCAGGCGGAGGTCACAGACTTAACACTGAAGCTTTCTTT. The J gene is TRBJ1-1, the V gene TRBV7-9; D gene unclear. Trimming removed 5 bases at V and 2 bases at J, with 21 bases between. The CDR3 consists of 17 residues. The germline CDR1 and CDR2 sequences are SEHNR and FQNEAQ (reference sequence).

V is TRBV6-2 or TRBV6-3 and J is TRBJ2-5; D perhaps matches TRBD1 (5 bases). Germline V gene data show CDR1 as MNHEY and CDR2 as SVGEGT. Deletions cut 4 bases from V and 11 bases from J, with 17 bases between. This CDR3 spans 13 amino acids. This chain's CDR3 is CASSSTAYNEQYF. The DNA for the CDR3 is TGTGCCAGCAGTTCGACAGCATACAATGAGCAGTACTTC.

The J gene is TRBJ2-4, the V gene TRBV13; tentatively, D is TRBD1 (6 bases). The CDR3 is 15 amino acids. Germline loops: CDR1 PRHDT, CDR2 FYEKMQ (reference sequence). Trimming removed 4 bases from V and 13 bases from J, with 23 bases in between. The CDR3 sequence is CASSSSFRGVWEQYF. The CDR3 DNA follows: TGTGCCAGCAGCTCATCCTTCAGGGGAGTCTGGGAGCAGTACTTC.

The chain links TRBV7-2 to TRBJ2-7; D gene unclear. This CDR3 has 15 amino acids. CDR1 and CDR2 (germline): SGHTA, FQGNSA. Trimming took 2 bases from V and 2 from J, leaving 13 bases between them. The CDR3 loop is CASSLTPASPYEQYF. CDR3 nucleotide sequence: TGTGCCAGCAGCTTAACCCCAGCGTCTCCCTACGAGCAGTACTTC.

The chain has TRBV29-1 and TRBJ1-2; D perhaps matches TRBD1 (5 bases). This CDR3 has 12 residues. Germline V gene lookup returns CDR1 SQVTM and CDR2 ANQGSEA. Trimming took 4 bases from V and 2 from J, leaving 8 bases between them. CDR3 region: CSVGDGNYGYTF. The CDR3 region has the DNA TGCAGCGTTGGGGACGGGAACTATGGCTACACCTTC.